This paragraph covers one T cell receptor (beta chain) sequence. This clonotype was seen more than once but under ten times. Its target antigen remains unknown. No base quality information exists; no much larger clone differs at one position. What this sample's treatment or condition label stands for: allogeneic hematopoietic cell transplantation with graft depleted of TCRalphabeta T cells and CD19 B cells. The transplant recipients were children given TCRalphabeta/CD19-depleted allogeneic hematopoietic cell grafts. Libraries were constructed by PCR. Sequencer: Illumina HiSeq 2500. TCR library preparation used molecular barcoding, with unique molecular identifiers applied to normalize quantification of the TCRbeta repertoire. The raw public reads went through TCRdb reprocessing: fastp at Q25, MiXCR clone calling, in-frame beta chains kept. Each CDR3 protein gets just one entry, which takes the most common genes and DNA from the rows behind it. The sample table shows some 840,000 distinct CDR3 sequences, and under 20% are seen once. The ten largest clones represent 5% of the sample.

This sample stems from a study of T-cell reconstitution after alpha-beta-depleted transplantation in children listed by TCRdb under 2016. As for the study more broadly: Using TCR repertoire profiling, the study followed T-cell immune reconstitution in a quantitative way in children after TCRalphabeta/CD19-depleted allogeneic hematopoietic cell transplantation. Study-level results and caveats: The high TCRbeta diversity at day 60 in some patients was ascribed to recipient T cells and intrathymic progenitors that had survived conditioning. The apparently early alphabetaT-cell count recovery about two months after transplant was reportedly dependent on only several hundred rapidly expanded clones derived from non-depleted graft cells. The frequencies of hyperexpanded clones fell over the following months, and after one year, T-cell counts and TCRbeta diversity were mostly attributed to newly produced T cells.

CDR1 and CDR2 (DFQATT, SNEGSKA) derive from the germline V gene (reference sequence). Including the terminal cysteine and phenylalanine, the CDR3 comprises 14 residues. The CDR3 DNA has 42 bases and is translated from base 1. V is reduced by 7 bases and J by 4 bases, leaving a spacing of 17 bases between them. The rearranged segments are TRBV20-1 and TRBJ2-1; the D segment may tentatively be TRBD1 or TRBD2, each giving 5 matched bases. The receptor's source is a male patient between 10 and 17 years old who had a stem cell transplant for acute lymphoblastic leukemia, so the T cells may come from the graft donor. Sequencing used PBMCs, mostly from graft donor cells, obtained 360 days after TCRalphabeta/CD19-depleted stem cell transplant. The bases are TGCAGTGGTACCACCGGGACGCGATACAATGAGCAGTTCTTC. It translates to CSGTTGTRYNEQFF.